These 21 T cell receptor beta chains came from one sample sequenced in a study of blood T cell repertoires in COVID-19. Some clones are missing from TCRdb's copy, which holds only in-frame ones; the method was immunoSEQ multiplex PCR. The repertoire consists of 150,000 or so clones, with around nine tenths occurring once and the leading ten covering more than 2%. Sequencing was performed on peripheral blood. Every receptor here comes from a woman in her 70s with acute or convalescent COVID-19.

CDR3 coding DNA: TGTGCCAGCAGTCGTCAGGGCGCCTATGGCTACACCTTC. Translated: CASSRQGAYGYTF. The V gene is TRBV6-5, the J gene TRBJ1-2; tentative D call: TRBD1 (5 bases). V was clipped by 5 bases and J by 4 bases, with 11 bases between them. Germline CDR1 and CDR2: MNHEY and SVGAGI. The CDR3 totals 13 residues.

V and J are TRBV19 and TRBJ1-5; 8 nucleotides line up with TRBD1. The CDR3 is 14 residues long. Trimming took 5 bases from V and 6 from J; bases not matched to a gene: 6. Germline CDR1 LNHDA, CDR2 SQIVND (reference sequence). The CDR3 sequence is CASSLTGATQPQHF. For the CDR3, the DNA is TGTGCCAGTAGTCTGACAGGGGCGACTCAGCCCCAGCATTTT. Full variable domain (missing parts from reference TRBV19 and TRBJ1-5): DGGITQSPKYLFRKEGQNVTLSCEQNLNHDAMYWYRQDPGQGLRLIYYSQIVNDFQKGDIAEGYSVSREKKESFPLTVTSAQKNPTAFYLCASSLTGATQPQHFGDGTRLSIL.

J is TRBJ1-5 and V is TRBV12-3 or TRBV12-4; D is ambiguous. This CDR3 has 13 residues. Deletions cut 2 bases from V and 8 bases from J, with 10 bases between. CDR3: CASSLSGEKPQHF. CDR3 nucleotides: TGTGCCAGCAGTTTATCCGGAGAGAAGCCCCAGCATTTT.

V is TRBV3-1 (or the pseudogene TRBV3-2) and J is TRBJ2-5; D is uncertain. CDR3 length equals 14 residues. Germline V gene sequence: CDR1 LGHDT, CDR2 YNNKEL (reference sequence). The V end lost 6 bases, the J end lost 5 bases, and 16 bases lay between the germline ends. The CDR3 DNA follows: TGTGCCAGCAGTCCTGAGGTACCAAGGGAGACCCAGTACTTC. It translates to CASSPEVPRETQYF.

The V gene is TRBV5-1, the J gene TRBJ2-2, with 8 positions matching TRBD2. The CDR3 is 16 amino acids. The V segment lost 2 bases and the J segment 1 base; nucleotides outside the gene matches: 4. Germline V lookup: CDR1 SGHRS, CDR2 YFSETQ. CDR3 loop: CASSFLSGGNTGELFF. The CDR3 DNA follows: TGCGCCAGCAGCTTCCTAAGCGGGGGGAACACCGGGGAGCTGTTTTTT.

The CDR3 spells CASRPPRGEGYGYTF. DNA of the CDR3: TGTGCCAGCAGACCCCCCAGGGGTGAAGGCTATGGCTACACCTTC. The chain employs TRBV6-5 and TRBJ1-2; maybe TRBD1 (6 bases). CDR3 length: 15 residues. With 6 bases removed from V and 4 bases from J, the gap between germline ends came to 18 bases. The germline gives CDR1 MNHEY, CDR2 SVGAGI.

This clone has a handful of counts. The rearrangement links TRBV6-5 to TRBJ1-2; 12 bases match TRBD1. Germline loops: CDR1 MNHEY, CDR2 SVGAGI. The CDR3 totals 15 residues. With V trimmed by 4 bases and J by 8 bases, 8 bases remained unmatched. Written as DNA, the CDR3 is TGTGCCAGCAGTTCCGGGACAGGGGGCCTCCGGGGCTACACCTTC. Protein product: CASSSGTGGLRGYTF.

This clone is a singleton in its sample. V and J are TRBV10-3 and TRBJ1-6; no clear D gene. This CDR3 spans 15 amino acids. Germline V gene data show CDR1 as ENHRY and CDR2 as SYGVKD. Trimming removed 7 bases at V and 2 bases at J, with 12 bases between. The CDR3 is CAITAGSTYNSPLHF. The CDR3 DNA sequence: TGTGCCATCACCGCAGGTAGTACCTATAATTCACCCCTCCACTTT.

This clone was found a few times. CDR3 sequence reads: CASSPLGTGGESTEAFF. CDR3 DNA: TGTGCCAGCTCACCTCTGGGGACAGGGGGTGAGAGCACTGAAGCTTTCTTT. V gene TRBV18 combines with J gene TRBJ1-1; 11 bases agree with TRBD1. V shed 3 bases, J shed 4 bases, and the junction held 10 bases outside the gene matches. The CDR3 is 17 residues long. Germline CDR1 and CDR2: KGHSH and LQKENI. Based on the CDR3 plus reference TRBV18 and TRBJ1-1, the full variable domain is NAGVMQNPRHLVRRRGQEARLRCSPMKGHSHVYWYRQLPEEGLKFMVYLQKENIIDESGMPKERFSAEFPKEGPSILRIQQVVRGDSAAYFCASSPLGTGGESTEAFFGQGTRLTVV.

The sample holds a few counts of this clone. The chain carries TRBV7-9 and TRBJ2-7; D is ambiguous. V was trimmed by 5 bases and J by 0 bases, leaving 8 bases between them. The germline V gene encodes CDR1 SEHNR and CDR2 FQNEAQ (reference sequence). This CDR3 is built from 13 residues. CDR3 in amino acids: CASSLPGSYEQYF. The CDR3 nucleotides read TGTGCCAGCAGCCTACCCGGCTCCTACGAGCAGTACTTC.

For the CDR3, the DNA is TGTGCCAGTAGTATAGAAGGCGGAACCTCTGGAAACACCATATATTTT. As protein: CASSIEGGTSGNTIYF. The rearrangement links TRBV19 to TRBJ1-3, with D uncertain. Trimming took 0 bases from V and 0 from J, leaving 9 bases between them. Germline V gene sequence: CDR1 LNHDA, CDR2 SQIVND (reference sequence). CDR3 length equals 16 residues.

The CDR3 DNA follows: TGTGCCAGCAGCTCCGGGGACAGGGGGAGCTCTGGGGCCAACGTCCTGACTTTC. Its translation: CASSSGDRGSSGANVLTF. The gene calls are TRBV7-9 and TRBJ2-6, with 11 bases matching TRBD1. The CDR3 is 18 residues long. V lost 4 bases to trimming and J lost 0 bases; unmatched junction nucleotides: 5. Germline CDR1 is SEHNR and CDR2 is FQNEAQ (reference sequence).

The chain employs TRBV7-2 and TRBJ2-1, with no clear D. The V and J ends lost 8 bases and 2 bases respectively, with 16 bases between them. Per the germline V gene, CDR1 is SGHTA and CDR2 is FQGNSA. The CDR3 contains 15 residues. CDR3 in DNA: TGTGCCAGCTGCCCTTACTACTCCCCCTACAATGAGCAGTTCTTC. Translated, it gives CASCPYYSPYNEQFF.

The chain has TRBV2 and TRBJ2-1; 8 nucleotides agree with TRBD1. Germline loops: CDR1 SNHLY, CDR2 FYNNEI. The CDR3 is 15 residues long. The V and J ends lost 5 bases and 0 bases, in that order; junction bases with no gene match: 3. The CDR3 region is CASSRQGPSYNEQFF. DNA of the CDR3: TGTGCCAGCAGTAGACAGGGGCCCTCCTACAATGAGCAGTTCTTC. The entire variable domain, with the rest obtained from reference TRBV2 and TRBJ2-1, is as follows: EPEVTQTPSHQVTQMGQEVILRCVPISNHLYFYWYRQILGQKVEFLVSFYNNEISEKSEIFDDQFSVERPDGSNFTLKIRSTKLEDSAMYFCASSRQGPSYNEQFFGPGTRLTVL.

This chain links TRBV29-1 with TRBJ2-5; D perhaps matches TRBD1 (5 bases). The V gene's germline CDR1 is SQVTM and CDR2 ANQGSEA. Trimming took off 3 bases at V and 5 bases at J, with 10 bases between the two ends. The CDR3 is made up of 12 amino acids. CDR3 loop: CSVDRAGETQYF. CDR3 nucleotide sequence: TGCAGCGTTGACCGGGCAGGGGAGACCCAGTACTTC. Looking up the rest from reference TRBV29-1 and TRBJ2-5 gives the full variable domain: SAVISQKPSRDICQRGTSLTIQCQVDSQVTMMFWYRQQPGQSLTLIATANQGSEATYESGFVIDKFPISRPNLTFSTLTVSNMSPEDSSIYLCSVDRAGETQYFGPGTRLLVL.

This clone was seen only once. The chain uses TRBV2 and TRBJ1-3; D is possibly TRBD1 (5 bases). This CDR3 has 15 amino acids. Trimming took off 4 bases at V and 0 bases at J, with 10 bases between the two ends. CDR1 and CDR2 from the germline V gene are SNHLY and FYNNEI. The CDR3 DNA reads as TGTGCCAGCAGTGGCAGGGTATCCTCTGGAAACACCATATATTTT. Translating gives CASSGRVSSGNTIYF.

The V call is TRBV11-1, the J call TRBJ2-3; 13 bases agree with TRBD2. V shed 6 bases and J 2 bases; nucleotides not matched to a gene: 5. Germline CDR1 and CDR2: SGHAT and FQDESV (reference sequence). This CDR3 is 16 amino acids long. The CDR3 loop is CASRRGLAGATDTQYF. The CDR3 nucleotides are TGTGCCAGCAGACGTGGACTAGCGGGGGCCACAGATACGCAGTATTTT.

The rearrangement links TRBV18 to TRBJ1-2; no clear D. The CDR3 covers 14 residues. The germline CDR1 and CDR2 sequences are KGHSH and LQKENI. Trimming shortened V by 3 bases and J by 6 bases, and 14 bases separated the two germline ends. CDR3 protein: CASSPMNSWDGYTF. The CDR3 region has the DNA TGTGCCAGCTCACCGATGAACAGTTGGGATGGCTACACCTTC.

The chain combines TRBV19 with TRBJ1-5, with 7 positions matching TRBD1. Germline CDR1 and CDR2: LNHDA and SQIVND (reference sequence). The CDR3 is 14 amino acids. The junction had 6 bases not matched to a gene; V was cut back by 4 bases and J by 6 bases. The CDR3 DNA reads as TGTGCCAGTAGTACAACAGGGGCAGCTCAGCCCCAGCATTTT. It yields the protein CASSTTGAAQPQHF. The whole variable domain, filled in from reference TRBV19 and TRBJ1-5, reads DGGITQSPKYLFRKEGQNVTLSCEQNLNHDAMYWYRQDPGQGLRLIYYSQIVNDFQKGDIAEGYSVSREKKESFPLTVTSAQKNPTAFYLCASSTTGAAQPQHFGDGTRLSIL.

This clone was counted a single time. This rearrangement joins TRBV4-2 to TRBJ1-2; unclear D gene. There are 11 residues in the CDR3. The V end lost 0 bases, the J end lost 8 bases, and 4 bases lay between the germline ends. CDR1 is LGHNA and CDR2 is YNFKEQ in the germline V gene. The CDR3 reads CASSQDRGYTF. CDR3 DNA sequence: TGTGCCAGCAGCCAAGACAGGGGCTACACCTTC.

This chain links TRBV7-7 with TRBJ2-7; TRBD2 might be the D (6 bases). The CDR3 loop spans 14 amino acids. CDR1 and CDR2 from the germline V gene are SSHAT and FNYEAQ (reference sequence). Written as DNA, the CDR3 is TGTGCTAGCAGCTTAAGGAGGGTTTCCTACGAGCAGTACGTC. Amino acids: CASSLRRVSYEQYV.